These 11 T cell receptor beta chains originate from one sample sequenced in a study of blood T cells in healthy people across ages. The authors ran a second PCR of about 7 to 11 cycles using a sample-barcoded 5' primer and a J-beta primer mix. TCRdb called the 5' RACE reads again in MiXCR, with one record for every CDR3 protein. The table lists some 940,000 distinct CDR3 sequences, roughly 28% of them singletons, with more than 8.5% in the top ten. These sequences were also reported in another study, on T cells of mothers and their children.

The sequenced sample consisted of blood. Every receptor here comes from a woman aged 40 to 50 in good health.

This clonotype was picked up a small number of times. The J gene is TRBJ2-5, the V gene TRBV3-1; D possibly matches TRBD1 or TRBD2 (5 bases each). Trimming removed 3 bases at V and 1 base at J, with 12 bases between. In germline, CDR1 is LGHDT, CDR2 YNNKEL (reference sequence). This CDR3 is 15 amino acids long. The CDR3 DNA reads TGTGCCAGCAGCCACGCTCTGGGGACCCAAGAGACCCAGTACTTC. Its translation: CASSHALGTQETQYF.

This clonotype was seen a handful of times. The chain joins TRBV29-1 to TRBJ2-1, with a tentative D call TRBD1 (7 bases). Germline V gives CDR1 SQVTM, CDR2 ANQGSEA. The CDR3 runs to 12 residues. V was trimmed by 6 bases and J by 13 bases, leaving 19 bases between them. The CDR3 coding sequence is TGCAGCGTAGATAGCAGGGGGGCCGAACAGTTCTTC. Translated, it gives CSVDSRGAEQFF.

The rearrangement uses TRBV3-1 and TRBJ1-2; D unclear. Germline CDR1 reads LGHDT; CDR2 reads YNNKEL (reference sequence). Trimming left V 0 bases short and J 7 bases short, with 12 bases between. This CDR3 has 14 amino acids. The CDR3 sequence: CASSQDGPGSGYTF. As DNA, the CDR3 is TGTGCCAGCAGCCAAGATGGACCTGGCTCTGGCTACACCTTC.

This sequence joins TRBV11-3 and TRBJ2-7; D is possibly TRBD2 (5 bases). Germline CDR1 is SGHNT and CDR2 is YENEEA. Trimming removed 5 bases at V and 7 bases at J, with 15 bases between. The CDR3 is 13 residues long. This CDR3 reads CASSRINGIEQYF. Here the CDR3 DNA reads TGTGCCAGCAGCCGGATTAACGGGATAGAGCAGTACTTC.

V usage is TRBV19 and J usage is TRBJ2-7; D is perhaps TRBD1 or TRBD2 (5 bases each). The V and J ends lost 3 bases and 4 bases respectively, with 10 bases between them. This CDR3 has 13 residues. Per germline, CDR1 LNHDA and CDR2 SQIVND (reference sequence). CDR3 sequence: CASSIRGNYEQYF. As DNA, the CDR3 is TGTGCCAGTAGTATCCGGGGCAATTACGAGCAGTACTTC.

The rearrangement uses TRBV20-1 and TRBJ1-5; possibly TRBD1 for D (6 bases). The germline V gene has CDR1 DFQATT and CDR2 SNEGSKA (reference sequence). CDR3 length equals 15 residues. Trimming stripped 5 bases from V and 3 bases from J, with 17 bases between. The CDR3 sequence: CSAGPQTGTNQPQHF. The CDR3 nucleotides read TGCAGTGCTGGACCTCAGACAGGAACCAATCAGCCCCAGCATTTT.

The sample holds a few counts of this clonotype. A junction boundary mismatches the germline segment, possibly from a read error. The rearrangement links TRBV5-1 to TRBJ2-1, with 8 positions matching TRBD2. There are 14 residues in the CDR3. Germline-derived CDR1 and CDR2 are SGHRS and YFSETQ. CDR3 nucleotide sequence: TGCGCCAACAGCCCCCCCGGGACTAGTGTCGAGCAGTTCTTC. This gives the protein CANSPPGTSVEQFF.

The chain links TRBV14 to TRBJ2-5, with 7 bases identical to TRBD2. J lost 1 base, V lost 0 bases, and 8 bases had no gene match. CDR1 and CDR2 from the germline V gene are SGHDN and FVKESK. The CDR3 loop spans 17 amino acids. CDR3 protein: CASSQDRGGGLQETQYF. In DNA form, the CDR3 reads TGTGCCAGCAGCCAAGATAGGGGCGGGGGACTCCAAGAGACCCAGTACTTC.

The CDR3 loop is CASSQGGAGGNTIYF. CDR3 sequence (DNA): TGTGCCAGCAGCCAGGGCGGGGCAGGGGGAAACACCATATATTTT. The gene calls are TRBV6-6 and TRBJ1-3; a possible D gene is TRBD1 (5 bases). CDR1 MNHNY and CDR2 SVGAGI come from the germline V gene (reference sequence). Trimming shortened V by 6 bases and J by 4 bases, and 16 bases separated the two germline ends. There are 15 residues in the CDR3.

This clonotype was found many times. This chain connects TRBV5-1 to TRBJ2-5, with D possibly being TRBD1 (6 bases). The CDR3 is 16 residues long. The germline V gene encodes CDR1 SGHRS and CDR2 YFSETQ. V was shortened by 4 bases and J by 5 bases, with 21 bases between the two germline ends. In nucleotides, the CDR3 is TGCGCCAGCAGCGAAAGCCACCCAGGGGATGGCGAGACCCAGTACTTC. It specifies CASSESHPGDGETQYF. The whole variable domain, remainder taken from reference TRBV5-1 and TRBJ2-5, is KAGVTQTPRYLIKTRGQQVTLSCSPISGHRSVSWYQQTPGQGLQFLFEYFSETQRNKGNFPGRFSGRQFSNSRSEMNVSTLELGDSALYLCASSESHPGDGETQYFGPGTRLLVL.

The J gene is TRBJ2-5, the V gene TRBV28; D not resolved. Germline lookup yields CDR1 MDHEN and CDR2 SYDVKM. The CDR3 consists of 13 residues. Trimming stripped 5 bases from V and 0 bases from J, with 7 bases between. The CDR3 is CASSLVHQETQYF. CDR3 bases: TGTGCCAGCAGTCTAGTACACCAAGAGACCCAGTACTTC.